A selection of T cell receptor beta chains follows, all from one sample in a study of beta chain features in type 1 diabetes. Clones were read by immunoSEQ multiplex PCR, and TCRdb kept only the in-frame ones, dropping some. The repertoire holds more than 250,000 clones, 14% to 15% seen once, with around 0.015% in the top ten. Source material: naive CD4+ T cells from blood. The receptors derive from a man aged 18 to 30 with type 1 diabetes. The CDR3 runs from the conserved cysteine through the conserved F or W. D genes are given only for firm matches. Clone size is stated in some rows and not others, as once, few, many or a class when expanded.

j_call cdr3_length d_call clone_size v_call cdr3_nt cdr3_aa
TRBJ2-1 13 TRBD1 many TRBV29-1 TGCAGCGTACCGGGACAGGGATACAATGAGCAGTTCTTC CSVPGQGYNEQFF
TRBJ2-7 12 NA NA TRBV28 TGTGCCAGCAGTTCACGCGTCTACGAGCAGTACTTC CASSSRVYEQYF
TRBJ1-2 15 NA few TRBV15 TGTGCCACCAGCAGAGAAAGAGGGATAGCCTATGGCTACACCTTC CATSRERGIAYGYTF
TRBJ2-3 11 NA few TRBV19 TGTGCCAGTAGGAGAGGGGATACGCAGTATTTT CASRRGDTQYF
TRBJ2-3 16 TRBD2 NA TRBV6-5 TGTGCCAGCAGTTGGGGACTAGCGGGAAGCACAGATACGCAGTATTTT CASSWGLAGSTDTQYF
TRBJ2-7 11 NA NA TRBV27 TGTGCCAGCAGTTTTCTTGGTAGGCAGTACTTC CASSFLGRQYF
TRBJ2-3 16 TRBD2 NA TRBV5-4 TGTGCCAGCAGCTTGGGACTAGCGGGACGGGGGGATACGCAGTATTTT CASSLGLAGRGDTQYF
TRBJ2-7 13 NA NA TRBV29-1 TGCAGCGCAAAATCCCGGCGGGACGCGGAGCAGTACTTC CSAKSRRDAEQYF
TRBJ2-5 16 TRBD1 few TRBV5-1 TGCGCCAGCAGCTTTACCTGGACAGGGGGACGGGAGACCCAGTACTTC CASSFTWTGGRETQYF
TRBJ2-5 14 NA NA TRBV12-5 TGTGCTAGTGGTTCGGGACACCCGCAAGAGACCCAGTACTTC CASGSGHPQETQYF
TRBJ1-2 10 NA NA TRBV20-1 TGCAGTGCTAGATCTACGGGCTACACCTTC CSARSTGYTF
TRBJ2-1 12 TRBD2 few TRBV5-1 TGCGCCAGCAGCTGGGGCGGGGGTGAGCAGTTCTTC CASSWGGGEQFF
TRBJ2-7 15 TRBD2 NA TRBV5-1 TGCGCCAGCAGCTGGAGACTAGCGGGGTACTACGAGCAGTACTTC CASSWRLAGYYEQYF
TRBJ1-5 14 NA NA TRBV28 TGTGCCAGCAGTTTCGACGGGGACTATCAGCCCCAGCATTTT CASSFDGDYQPQHF